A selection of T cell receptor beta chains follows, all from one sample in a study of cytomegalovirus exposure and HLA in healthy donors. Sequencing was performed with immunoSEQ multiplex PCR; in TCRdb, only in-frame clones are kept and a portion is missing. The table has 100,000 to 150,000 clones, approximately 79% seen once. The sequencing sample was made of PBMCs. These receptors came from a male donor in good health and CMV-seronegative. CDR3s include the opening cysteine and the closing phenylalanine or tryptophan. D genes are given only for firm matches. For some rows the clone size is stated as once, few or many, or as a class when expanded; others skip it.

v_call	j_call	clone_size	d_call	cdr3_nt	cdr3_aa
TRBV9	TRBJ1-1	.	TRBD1	TGTGCCAGCAGCGCCTACAGGGGAAGGACTGAAGCTTTCTTT	CASSAYRGRTEAFF
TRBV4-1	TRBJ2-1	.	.	TGCGCCAGCAGCAAGGGGGATCGCTCCTACAATGAGCAGTTCTTC	CASSKGDRSYNEQFF
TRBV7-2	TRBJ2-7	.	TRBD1	TGTGCCAGCAGCCAGGGGGCAGGGACGGAGCAGTACTTC	CASSQGAGTEQYF
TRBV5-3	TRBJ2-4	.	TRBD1	TGTGCCAGAAGCTGGGGACAGGGAAGAGGTTTAGCCAAAAACATTCAGTACTTC	CARSWGQGRGLAKNIQYF
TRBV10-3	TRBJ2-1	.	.	TGTGCCAGCATTAAGACTAGCTCCTACAATGAGCAGTTCTTC	CASIKTSSYNEQFF
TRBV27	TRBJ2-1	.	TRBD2	TGTGCCAGCAGTTTGCTTCGAAGCGGGGCTTACAATGAGCAGTTCTTC	CASSLLRSGAYNEQFF
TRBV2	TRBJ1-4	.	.	TGTGCCAGCAGTGAATCTGTAGCTAATGAAAAACTGTTTTTT	CASSESVANEKLFF
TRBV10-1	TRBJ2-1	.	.	TGCGCCAGCAGTGACTGGGGCCGTGACAATGAGCAGTTCTTC	CASSDWGRDNEQFF
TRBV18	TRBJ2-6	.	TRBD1	TGTGCCAGCTCACAACCCGGGACAGGGTACGGGGCCAACGTCCTGACTTTC	CASSQPGTGYGANVLTF
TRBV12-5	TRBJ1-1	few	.	TGTGCTAGTGGCCAAGCCATTGGACACCTGAACACTGAAGCTTTCTTT	CASGQAIGHLNTEAFF
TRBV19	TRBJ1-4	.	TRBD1	TGTGCCGGTAGTATTCGGGACAGATCTAATGAAAAACTGTTTTTT	CAGSIRDRSNEKLFF
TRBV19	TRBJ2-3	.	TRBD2	TGTGCCAGTCGGGGACTAGCGGGGAGCACAGATACGCAGTATTTT	CASRGLAGSTDTQYF
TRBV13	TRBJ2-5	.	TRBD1	TGTGCCAGCAGCTTAGCGACAGGGGAGCAGTACTTC	CASSLATGEQYF
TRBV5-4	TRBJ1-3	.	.	TGTGCCAGCAGCTTAAAACAGAGCTCCGGAAACACCATATATTTT	CASSLKQSSGNTIYF
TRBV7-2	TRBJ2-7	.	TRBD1	TGTGCCAGCAGTACCGGGACAGGGATCTACGAGCAGTACTTC	CASSTGTGIYEQYF
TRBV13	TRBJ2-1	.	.	TGTGCCAGCAGCCGACCCTTAGCGGATTACAATGAGCAGTTCTTC	CASSRPLADYNEQFF